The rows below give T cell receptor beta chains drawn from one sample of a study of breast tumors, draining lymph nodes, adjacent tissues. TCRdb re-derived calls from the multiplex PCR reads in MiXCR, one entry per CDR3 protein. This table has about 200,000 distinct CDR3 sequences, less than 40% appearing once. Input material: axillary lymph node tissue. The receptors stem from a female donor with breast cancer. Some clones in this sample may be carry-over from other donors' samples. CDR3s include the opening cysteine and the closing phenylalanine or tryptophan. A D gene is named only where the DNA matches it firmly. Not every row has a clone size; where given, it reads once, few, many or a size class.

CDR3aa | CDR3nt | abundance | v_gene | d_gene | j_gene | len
CASSANLLADTQYF | TGTGCCAGCAGCGCCAACCTCCTAGCAGATACGCAGTATTTT | many | TRBV6-1 | - | TRBJ2-3 | 14
CASSSAGGPQPQHF | TGTGCCAGCAGCTCTGCAGGGGGGCCGCAGCCCCAGCATTTT | - | TRBV7-2 | TRBD1 | TRBJ1-5 | 14
CASSRNIAGNSPLHF | TGTGCCAGCAGCCGTAATATAGCGGGTAATTCACCCCTCCACTTT | - | TRBV7-2 | - | TRBJ1-6 | 15
CSALEYTDTQYF | TGCAGTGCTCTAGAATACACAGATACGCAGTATTTT | many | TRBV20-1 | - | TRBJ2-3 | 12
CAISEGAPEPYGYTF | TGTGCCATCAGTGAGGGGGCGCCAGAACCATATGGCTACACCTTC | - | TRBV10-3 | - | TRBJ1-2 | 15
CASSRLRGSGEQFF | TGTGCCAGCAGCCGATTGCGGGGGAGCGGTGAGCAGTTCTTC | many | TRBV7-2 | TRBD2 | TRBJ2-1 | 14
CATSGDKNIQYF | TGTGCCACCAGTGGGGACAAAAACATTCAGTACTTC | many | TRBV24-1 | - | TRBJ2-4 | 12
CASSSSGLQGTQYF | TGTGCCAGCAGCTCATCAGGGCTTCAAGGGACCCAGTACTTC | few | TRBV11-2 | - | TRBJ2-5 | 14
CASSGRQGNKGYTF | TGTGCCAGCAGCGGGAGACAGGGAAATAAGGGCTACACCTTC | many | TRBV5-4 | TRBD1 | TRBJ1-2 | 14
CSARLGGGTEAFF | TGCAGTGCTAGACTGGGAGGAGGCACTGAAGCTTTCTTT | many | TRBV20-1 | - | TRBJ1-1 | 13
CASSEALISGHSTDTQYF | TGCGCCAGCAGTGAGGCACTAATTAGCGGGCATAGCACAGATACGCAGTATTTT | few | TRBV10-1 | TRBD2 | TRBJ2-3 | 18
CSAVTGTVSGNTIYF | TGCAGTGCGGTGACTGGGACCGTCTCTGGAAACACCATATATTTT | - | TRBV20-1 | - | TRBJ1-3 | 15